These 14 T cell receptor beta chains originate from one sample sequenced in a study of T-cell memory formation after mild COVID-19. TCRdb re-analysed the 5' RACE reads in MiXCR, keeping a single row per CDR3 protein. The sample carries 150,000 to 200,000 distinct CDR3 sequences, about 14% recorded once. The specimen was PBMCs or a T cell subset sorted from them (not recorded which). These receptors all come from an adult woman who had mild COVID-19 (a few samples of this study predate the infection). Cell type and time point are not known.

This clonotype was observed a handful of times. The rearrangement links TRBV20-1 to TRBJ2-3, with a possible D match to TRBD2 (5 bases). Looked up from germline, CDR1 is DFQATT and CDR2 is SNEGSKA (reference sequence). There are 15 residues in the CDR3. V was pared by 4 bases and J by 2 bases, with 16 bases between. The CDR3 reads CSAKEGELLTDTQYF. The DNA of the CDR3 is TGCAGTGCTAAAGAGGGAGAGCTCCTCACAGATACGCAGTATTTT.

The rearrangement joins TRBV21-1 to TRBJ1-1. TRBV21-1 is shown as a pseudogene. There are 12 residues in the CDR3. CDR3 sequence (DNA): TGTGCCAGCAGCAACTTGGACACTGAAGCTTTCTTT. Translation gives CASSNLDTEAFF.

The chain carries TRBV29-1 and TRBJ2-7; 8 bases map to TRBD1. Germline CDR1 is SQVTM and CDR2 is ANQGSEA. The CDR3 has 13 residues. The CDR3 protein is CIVLPGQAYEQYF. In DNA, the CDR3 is TGCATCGTCCTGCCGGGACAGGCCTACGAGCAGTACTTC.

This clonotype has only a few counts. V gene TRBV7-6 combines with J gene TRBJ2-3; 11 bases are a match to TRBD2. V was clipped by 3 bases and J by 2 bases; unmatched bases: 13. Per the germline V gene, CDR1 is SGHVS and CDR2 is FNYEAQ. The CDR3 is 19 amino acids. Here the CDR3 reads CASSLNPGLADPYTDTQYF. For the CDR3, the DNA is TGTGCCAGCAGCTTGAACCCGGGACTAGCGGATCCCTACACAGATACGCAGTATTTT.

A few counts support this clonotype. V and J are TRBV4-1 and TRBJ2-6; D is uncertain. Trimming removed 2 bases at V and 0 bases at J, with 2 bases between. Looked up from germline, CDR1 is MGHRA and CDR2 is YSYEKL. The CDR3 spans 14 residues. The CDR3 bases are TGCGCCAGCAGCCAATACTCTGGGGCCAACGTCCTGACTTTC. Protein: CASSQYSGANVLTF.

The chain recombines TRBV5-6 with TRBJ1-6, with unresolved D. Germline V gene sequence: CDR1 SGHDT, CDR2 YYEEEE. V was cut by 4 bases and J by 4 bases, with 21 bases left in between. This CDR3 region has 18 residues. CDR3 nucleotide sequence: TGTGCCAGCAGCCACAACCCGGCGGGTGGCACTTATAATTCACCCCTCCACTTT. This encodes CASSHNPAGGTYNSPLHF.

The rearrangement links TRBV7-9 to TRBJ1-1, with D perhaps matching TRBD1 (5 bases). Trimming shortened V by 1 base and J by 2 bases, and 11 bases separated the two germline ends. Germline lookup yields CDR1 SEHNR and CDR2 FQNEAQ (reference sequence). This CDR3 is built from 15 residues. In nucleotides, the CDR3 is TGTGCCAGCAGCTTAGATTCGGGGGGAAACACTGAAGCTTTCTTT. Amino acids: CASSLDSGGNTEAFF.

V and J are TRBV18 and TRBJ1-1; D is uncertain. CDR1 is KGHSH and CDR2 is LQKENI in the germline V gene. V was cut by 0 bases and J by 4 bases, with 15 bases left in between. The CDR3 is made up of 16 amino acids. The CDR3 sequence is CASSPPSGRRGTEAFF. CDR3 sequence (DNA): TGTGCCAGCTCACCACCTTCCGGACGGCGGGGCACTGAAGCTTTCTTT.

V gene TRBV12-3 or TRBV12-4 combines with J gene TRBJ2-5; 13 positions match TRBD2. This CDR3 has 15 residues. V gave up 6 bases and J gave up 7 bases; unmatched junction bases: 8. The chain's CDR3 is CASRRTSGSYGTQYF. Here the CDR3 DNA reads TGTGCCAGCAGAAGGACTAGCGGGAGTTATGGGACCCAGTACTTC.

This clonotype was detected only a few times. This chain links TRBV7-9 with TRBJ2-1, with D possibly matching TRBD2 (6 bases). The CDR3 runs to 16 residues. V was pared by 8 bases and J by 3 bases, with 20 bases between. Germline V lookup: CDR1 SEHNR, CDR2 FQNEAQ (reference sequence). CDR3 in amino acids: CASCIRASGVYNEQFF. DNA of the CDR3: TGTGCCAGCTGCATCCGGGCCTCGGGGGTCTACAATGAGCAGTTCTTC. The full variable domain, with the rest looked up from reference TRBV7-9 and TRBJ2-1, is DTGVSQNPRHKITKRGQNVTFRCDPISEHNRLYWYRQTLGQGPEFLTYFQNEAQLEKSRLLSDRFSAERPKGSFSTLEIQRTEQGDSAMYLCASCIRASGVYNEQFFGPGTRLTVL.

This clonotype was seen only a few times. The CDR3: CASSSRQGGYNEKLFF. CDR3 bases: TGTGCCAGCAGTTCACGACAGGGAGGATATAATGAAAAACTGTTTTTT. The J gene is TRBJ1-4, the V gene TRBV12-3 or TRBV12-4, with 7 positions matching TRBD1. The CDR3 contains 16 residues. V trimming: 4 bases; J trimming: 4 bases; junction bases outside the gene matches: 9.

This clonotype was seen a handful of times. The CDR3 sequence: CASSAQLGGTDTQYF. As DNA, the CDR3 is TGTGCCAGCAGCGCCCAACTTGGGGGCACAGATACGCAGTATTTT. The chain recombines TRBV9 with TRBJ2-3; D is unresolved. The CDR3 sequence is 15 residues long. The V gene's germline CDR1 is SGDLS and CDR2 YYNGEE. V shed 3 bases and J shed 1 base, with 12 bases lying between them.

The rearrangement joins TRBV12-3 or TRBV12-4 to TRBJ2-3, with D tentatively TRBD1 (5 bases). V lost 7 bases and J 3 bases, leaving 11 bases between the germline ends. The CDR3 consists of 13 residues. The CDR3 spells CASTLSGTDTQYF. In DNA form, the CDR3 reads TGTGCCAGCACCCTGTCAGGGACAGATACGCAGTATTTT.

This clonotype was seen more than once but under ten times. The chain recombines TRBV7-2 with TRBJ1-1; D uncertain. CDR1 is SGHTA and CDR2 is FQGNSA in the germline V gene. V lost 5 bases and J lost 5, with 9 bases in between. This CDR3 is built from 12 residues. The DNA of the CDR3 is TGTGCCAGCAGCGCCCTTCGTACTGAAGCTTTCTTT. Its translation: CASSALRTEAFF.